This paragraph covers one TCR beta chain sequence. This sample is drawn from a study of blood T cell repertoires in COVID-19. This CDR3 is 15 amino acids long. V lost 2 bases and J lost 6; bases outside the gene matches: 5. Germline V gene lookup returns CDR1 MNHNS and CDR2 SASEGT. Study processing details: It was from reference gene primer amplification that nucleated cell counts were estimated. Some clones are missing from TCRdb's copy, which holds only in-frame ones; the method was immunoSEQ multiplex PCR. V, J and clone size were drawn from that table, and D and trimming were deduced from the DNA. The sample lists a few hundred thousand clones; 75% to 85% were seen once.

The source of this sequence is a man in his forties or fifties with active or convalescent COVID-19. Sequencing used peripheral blood. V gene TRBV6-1 combines with J gene TRBJ1-5, with TRBD1 matching over 9 bases. The CDR3 DNA reads as TGTGCCAGCAGTGAATGGGGACAGGGAAGTCAGCCCCAGCATTTT. Protein: CASSEWGQGSQPQHF.